This T cell receptor (beta chain) was obtained from a study of cytomegalovirus exposure and HLA in healthy donors. Study outcomes and limitations: Among TCR beta chains, those listed as cytomegalovirus-associated numbered 164. In a later analysis, V- and J-gene trimming of beta chains associated with a DCLRE1C missense variant, replicated independently. The records held CMV serostatus as the only immune exposure information.

The PCR was carried out with 60 Vbeta primers and 13 Jbeta primers. Produced via immunoSEQ multiplex PCR; TCRdb's table is partial and in-frame only. This sample carries about 250,000 clones, over 70% of them seen once, and the ten largest clones take about 0.3%. These donors, healthy bone marrow donors, were studied. The CDR3 runs to 14 residues. V was trimmed by 2 bases and J by 1 base, leaving 9 bases between them. The germline CDR1 and CDR2 sequences are SGHRS and YFSETQ. As to this clone: The antigen is unknown.

The sequence derives from a girl aged 2 to 9 in good health and CMV-seronegative. Material for sequencing was PBMCs. The V call is TRBV5-1, the J call TRBJ1-1, with D possibly matching TRBD1 (5 bases). CDR3 sequence reads: CASSFGAGNTEAFF. The DNA of the CDR3 is TGCGCCAGCAGCTTTGGGGCTGGGAACACTGAAGCTTTCTTT.